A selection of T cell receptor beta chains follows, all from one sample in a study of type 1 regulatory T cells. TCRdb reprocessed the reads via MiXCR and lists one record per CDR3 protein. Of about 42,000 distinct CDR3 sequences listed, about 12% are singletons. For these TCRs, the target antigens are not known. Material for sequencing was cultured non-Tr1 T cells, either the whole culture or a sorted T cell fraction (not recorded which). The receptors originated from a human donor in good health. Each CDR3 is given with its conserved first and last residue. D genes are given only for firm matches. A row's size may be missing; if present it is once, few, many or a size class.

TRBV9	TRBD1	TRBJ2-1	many	CASSTGGFSYNEQFF	TGTGCCAGCAGCACAGGGGGGTTTTCCTACAATGAGCAGTTCTTC
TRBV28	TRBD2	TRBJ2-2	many	CASSKGTSFIGELFF	TGTGCCAGCAGTAAAGGGACTAGTTTTATCGGGGAGCTGTTTTTT
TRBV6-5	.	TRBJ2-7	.	CAGSYLGQTYEQYF	TGTGCCGGCAGTTACCTTGGACAGACATACGAGCAGTACTTC
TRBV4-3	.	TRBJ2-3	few	CASSQNRNIDTQYF	TGCGCCAGCAGCCAAAACAGAAATATAGATACGCAGTATTTT
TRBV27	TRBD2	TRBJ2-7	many	CASSTHLAGGLYEQYF	TGTGCCAGCAGTACCCATCTAGCGGGAGGGCTGTACGAGCAGTACTTC
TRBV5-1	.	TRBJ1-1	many	CASSRGLNTEAFF	TGCGCCAGCAGCCGCGGACTGAACACTGAAGCTTTCTTT
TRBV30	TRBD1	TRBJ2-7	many	CAWRAQDRGFYEQYF	TGTGCCTGGAGGGCCCAGGACAGGGGCTTTTACGAGCAGTACTTC
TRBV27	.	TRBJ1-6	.	CASTSEWSSYNSPLHF	TGTGCCAGCACTTCAGAATGGAGCTCCTATAATTCACCCCTCCACTTT
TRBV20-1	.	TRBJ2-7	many	CSARFSGSHYEQYF	TGCAGTGCTAGATTTTCAGGAAGTCACTACGAGCAGTACTTC
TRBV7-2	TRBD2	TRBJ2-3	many	CASSSTTGLAGETDTQYF	TGTGCCAGCAGCTCCACAACAGGCTTAGCGGGGGAAACAGATACGCAGTATTTT
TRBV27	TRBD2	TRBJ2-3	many	CASSISGTTQYF	TGTGCCAGCAGTATTAGCGGGACTACGCAGTATTTT
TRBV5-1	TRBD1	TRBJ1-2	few	CASSLVGGPGQGDGYTF	TGCGCCAGCAGCTTGGTTGGGGGACCGGGACAGGGAGATGGCTACACCTTC
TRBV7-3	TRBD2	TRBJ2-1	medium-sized	CASSPTGTSLVEQFF	TGTGCCAGCAGCCCTACCGGGACTAGTCTTGTCGAGCAGTTCTTC